The 17 T cell receptor beta chains below come from one sample, sequenced in a study of cytomegalovirus exposure and HLA in healthy donors. With 60 Vbeta and 13 Jbeta primers, the PCR was carried out. The method was immunoSEQ multiplex PCR; TCRdb's version includes in-frame clones alone and lacks a portion of them. The sample lists 200,000 or so clones; 60% to 80% were seen once. Sequenced input: PBMCs. These receptor sequences come from a man aged 18-30 years in good health and CMV-seronegative.

The rearrangement uses TRBV30 and TRBJ2-5; the match to TRBD1 covers 8 bases. The length of the CDR3 is 11 residues. Germline loops: CDR1 GTSNPN, CDR2 SVGIG (reference sequence). Trimming cost V 5 bases and J 5 bases; bases outside gene matches: 1. The CDR3 loop is CAWDRGETQYF. CDR3 coding DNA: TGTGCCTGGGACAGGGGTGAGACCCAGTACTTC.

This chain connects TRBV19 to TRBJ1-5; tentatively, D is TRBD1 (5 bases). CDR3 length equals 15 residues. The germline CDR1 and CDR2 sequences are LNHDA and SQIVND (reference sequence). Trimming pared 1 base from V and 4 bases from J, leaving 11 bases between. The CDR3 DNA reads as TGTGCCAGTAGTATAGGGGGCAGTCAAAATCAGCCCCAGCATTTT. It is translated as CASSIGGSQNQPQHF.

V is TRBV20-1 and J is TRBJ2-7; D uncertain. The V end was cut by 6 bases, the J end by 1 base, with 7 bases between. This CDR3 has 11 residues. Looked up from germline, CDR1 is DFQATT and CDR2 is SNEGSKA (reference sequence). This CDR3 is CSAPESYEQYF. The CDR3 bases are TGCAGTGCCCCAGAATCCTACGAGCAGTACTTC.

The J gene is TRBJ1-1, the V gene TRBV21-1; TRBD1, the table's D call, was not compared with the DNA. TRBV21-1 is a listed pseudogene. This CDR3 comprises 16 residues. CDR3 in amino acids: CASSKEGDRVETEAFF. The CDR3 DNA is TGTGCCAGCAGCAAAGAAGGGGACAGGGTGGAGACTGAAGCTTTCTTT.

In DNA form, the CDR3 reads TGTGCCAGCAGCAAAATTACTACAACTAATGAAAAACTGTTTTTT. Its translation is CASSKITTTNEKLFF. This chain joins TRBV25-1 and TRBJ1-4; D is ambiguous. Between the trimmed V and J ends, which lost 6 bases and 0 bases, there was a span of 11 bases. Germline assignment: CDR1 MGHDK and CDR2 SYGVNS. This CDR3 comprises 15 residues.

The V and J genes are TRBV11-3 and TRBJ2-5; D is possibly TRBD1 (6 bases). The CDR3 is 14 residues long. Trimming pared 5 bases from V and 1 base from J, leaving 11 bases between. CDR1 is SGHNT and CDR2 is YENEEA in the germline V gene. The CDR3 loop reads CASSPRTAQETQYF. The CDR3 DNA reads as TGTGCCAGCAGCCCCCGGACAGCCCAAGAGACCCAGTACTTC.

V and J are TRBV5-6 and TRBJ1-3, with 8 bases aligning to TRBD1. The CDR3 totals 16 residues. Germline assignment: CDR1 SGHDT and CDR2 YYEEEE. The trim removed 4 bases at V and 0 bases at J, leaving 6 bases unmatched. CDR3: CASSTPGQDSGNTIYF. The CDR3, as DNA: TGTGCCAGCAGCACCCCGGGACAGGACTCTGGAAACACCATATATTTT.

The chain employs TRBV19 and TRBJ1-2; 10 bases agree with TRBD1. CDR1 is LNHDA and CDR2 is SQIVND in the germline V gene (reference sequence). The V gene end was trimmed by 8 bases and the J gene end by 8 bases; junction bases not matched to a gene: 11. CDR3 length equals 14 residues. In DNA form, the CDR3 reads TGTGCCAGTCGGAGACAGGGGGCTGATTACGGCTACACCTTC. It translates to CASRRQGADYGYTF.

The rearrangement links TRBV10-3 to TRBJ2-5; D may be TRBD1 (5 bases). Germline values: CDR1 ENHRY, CDR2 SYGVKD. V lost 4 bases and J lost 2, with 8 bases in between. The CDR3 is 13 residues long. Here the CDR3 DNA reads TGTGCCATCAGTGGGGGCAGGCAAGAGACCCAGTACTTC. The encoded protein is CAISGGRQETQYF.

This rearrangement joins TRBV7-9 to TRBJ2-3, with 7 bases lining up with TRBD2. CDR3 size: 15 residues. The V and J ends lost 2 bases and 2 bases, in that order; junction bases with no gene match: 4. The germline CDR1 and CDR2 sequences are SEHNR and FQNEAQ (reference sequence). The CDR3 nucleotides are TGTGCCAGCAGCTTAAGCGGGGAGCTCACAGATACGCAGTATTTT. Translated: CASSLSGELTDTQYF.

V gene TRBV28 combines with J gene TRBJ1-3, with D unresolved. The CDR3 contains 15 residues. CDR1 is MDHEN and CDR2 is SYDVKM in the germline V gene. V lost 4 bases and J lost 0, with 10 bases in between. The CDR3: CASSSGSNSGNTIYF. CDR3 DNA: TGTGCCAGCAGTTCAGGTAGTAACTCTGGAAACACCATATATTTT.

The V gene is TRBV11-3, the J gene TRBJ2-7, with 9 nucleotides matching TRBD1. CDR1 and CDR2 (germline): SGHNT, YENEEA. The CDR3 length is 14 residues. J lost 0 bases, V lost 7 bases, and 4 bases had no gene match. In DNA form, the CDR3 reads TGTGCCAGCACCGCGACAGGGGGCTCCTACGAGCAGTACTTC. Its translation: CASTATGGSYEQYF.

The chain combines TRBV5-6 with TRBJ2-7; D perhaps matches TRBD1 (5 bases). The V end lost 0 bases, the J end lost 6 bases, and 10 bases lay between the germline ends. CDR3 length: 13 amino acids. CDR1 and CDR2 (germline): SGHDT, YYEEEE. CDR3 protein: CASSLVQASEQYF. DNA of the CDR3: TGTGCCAGCAGCTTGGTACAGGCGAGCGAGCAGTACTTC. The complete variable domain, with remaining parts taken from reference TRBV5-6 and TRBJ2-7, reads DAGVTQSPTHLIKTRGQQVTLRCSPKSGHDTVSWYQQALGQGPQFIFQYYEEEERQRGNFPDRFSGHQFPNYSSELNVNALLLGDSALYLCASSLVQASEQYFGPGTRLTVT.

A single count supports this clone. The chain couples TRBV2 to TRBJ2-2; 7 bases fit TRBD1. Germline CDR1 is SNHLY and CDR2 is FYNNEI. This CDR3 spans 15 amino acids. The J segment lost 5 bases and the V segment lost 6 bases, leaving 9 bases of the junction unmatched. CDR3 coding DNA: TGTGCCAGCAGCCCCGGGACAGCCAAGACCGGGGAGCTGTTTTTT. Its translation: CASSPGTAKTGELFF.

This chain joins TRBV5-4 and TRBJ2-4; 7 positions agree with TRBD2. J lost 1 base, V lost 0 bases, and 10 bases had no gene match. The CDR3 has 18 amino acids. Germline V gene data show CDR1 as SGHNT and CDR2 as YYREEE (reference sequence). CDR3 residues: CASSLGPSGDHAKNIQYF. The CDR3 bases are TGTGCCAGCAGCTTGGGGCCAAGCGGGGACCACGCCAAAAACATTCAGTACTTC.

The chain employs TRBV15 and TRBJ1-5; 10 bases are shared with TRBD1. V gave up 5 bases and J gave up 2 bases; unmatched junction bases: 6. There are 16 residues in the CDR3. Germline CDR1 is LNHNV and CDR2 is YYDKDF (reference sequence). The CDR3 is CATSGPDRGRNQPQHF. For the CDR3, the DNA is TGTGCCACCAGCGGTCCAGACAGGGGGCGCAATCAGCCCCAGCATTTT.

The chain links TRBV27 to TRBJ1-1, with D hard to call. Germline CDR1 and CDR2: MNHEY and SMNVEV (reference sequence). The length of the CDR3 is 13 residues. Trimming left V 6 bases short and J 1 base short, with 9 bases between. CDR3 in amino acids: CASSPRWNTEAFF. DNA for the CDR3: TGTGCCAGCAGCCCGAGGTGGAACACTGAAGCTTTCTTT.